The sequence of this TCR beta chain was determined in a study of blood T cell repertoires in COVID-19. At the level of the study: Samples of COVID-19 (acute and convalescent) were obtained from the United States, Italy and Spain. T cells, B-cell-depleted T cells, or PBMCs provided the cDNA or gDNA that served as material.

CDR3 length: 13 residues. From germline, CDR1 is MNHEY and CDR2 SVGAGI. V was clipped by 1 base and J by 1 base, with 4 bases between them. Sequencing was performed with immunoSEQ multiplex PCR; in TCRdb, only in-frame clones are kept and a portion is missing. The sample has tens of thousands of clones, about 80% seen once. This clone was found a few times. The chain combines TRBV6-5 with TRBJ1-1; no reliable D call. This clonotype was sampled from a woman in her 70s with acute or convalescent COVID-19. The sample was peripheral blood. This chain's CDR3 is CASSYLKNTEAFF. The CDR3 coding sequence is TGTGCCAGCAGTTACTTAAAGAACACTGAAGCTTTCTTT.